The rows below give T cell receptor beta chains drawn from one sample of a study of graft-versus-host responses after intestinal transplantation. Libraries were prepared by immunoSEQ multiplex PCR; TCRdb keeps only in-frame clonotypes and omits some of them. Here the sample spans 95,000 to 100,000 clones, roughly 88% being singletons. Material: PBMCs, obtained 255 days after intestinal transplant. All receptors come from a human patient who received an intestinal transplant, so some T cells may come from the graft donor. The CDR3 runs from the conserved cysteine through the conserved F or W. The D gene is left open where the match is weak. Clone size, where shown, is once, few, many, or a class for clones that have expanded.

J: TRBJ2-1; D: NA; size: NA; length: 16; V: TRBV2; DNA: TGTGCCAGCAGTGAAGGGGAGGGACAGGCGTACAATGAGCAGTTCTTC; CDR3: CASSEGEGQAYNEQFF
J: TRBJ2-7; D: NA; size: NA; length: 12; V: TRBV28; DNA: TGTGCCAGCAGTTTTGACAAGTACGAGCAGTACTTC; CDR3: CASSFDKYEQYF
J: TRBJ2-5; D: TRBD1; size: once; length: 13; V: TRBV27; DNA: TGTGCCAGCAGTCCCGGCACAGGGGGGACCCAGTACTTC; CDR3: CASSPGTGGTQYF
J: TRBJ1-5; D: NA; size: NA; length: 14; V: TRBV15; DNA: TGTGCCACCAGCACCGGACAGCTTAATCAGCCCCAGCATTTT; CDR3: CATSTGQLNQPQHF
J: TRBJ1-2; D: TRBD1; size: NA; length: 16; V: TRBV7-3; DNA: TGTGCCAGCAGCTTAACCGGGACAGGGGGAGTCTATGGCTACACCTTC; CDR3: CASSLTGTGGVYGYTF
J: TRBJ2-7; D: NA; size: NA; length: 16; V: TRBV18; DNA: TGTGCCAGCTCACCCCTTCCAACAACAGGGATGGAAGAGCAGTACTTC; CDR3: CASSPLPTTGMEEQYF
J: TRBJ1-4; D: NA; size: NA; length: 13; V: TRBV5-1; DNA: TGCGCCAGCAGCCACCCTCTAGGAGAAAAACTGTTTTTT; CDR3: CASSHPLGEKLFF
J: TRBJ2-5; D: NA; size: NA; length: 10; V: TRBV2; DNA: TGTGCCAGCAGTGGGGAGACCCAGTACTTC; CDR3: CASSGETQYF
J: TRBJ2-7; D: NA; size: NA; length: 13; V: TRBV7-2; DNA: TGTGCCAGCAGCTTAGCCAGGGGCTACGAGCAGTACTTC; CDR3: CASSLARGYEQYF
J: TRBJ1-2; D: NA; size: NA; length: 14; V: TRBV6-1; DNA: TGTGCCAGCAGGACCCCCGGGGTTCGTTATGGCTACACCTTC; CDR3: CASRTPGVRYGYTF
J: TRBJ1-2; D: NA; size: few; length: 14; V: TRBV7-9; DNA: TGTGCCAGCAGCCCGGGCCCGGGGGCGCTTGGCTACACCTTC; CDR3: CASSPGPGALGYTF
J: TRBJ2-2; D: NA; size: NA; length: 14; V: TRBV19; DNA: TGTGCCAGTAGTATAGAAGGGATAGCCGGGGAGCTGTTTTTT; CDR3: CASSIEGIAGELFF
J: TRBJ2-7; D: NA; size: NA; length: 12; V: TRBV6-1; DNA: TGTGCCGGGCGAGGGAGCTCCTACGAGCAGTACTTC; CDR3: CAGRGSSYEQYF
J: TRBJ1-4; D: TRBD1; size: once; length: 15; V: TRBV29-1; DNA: TGCAGCGTTGTCGGTGCGACAGGGACTAATGAAAAACTGTTTTTT; CDR3: CSVVGATGTNEKLFF
J: TRBJ2-5; D: NA; size: NA; length: 13; V: TRBV4-1; DNA: TGCGCCAGCAGTCAACCGACTCAAGAGACCCAGTACTTC; CDR3: CASSQPTQETQYF
J: TRBJ2-1; D: TRBD1; size: few; length: 15; V: TRBV4-3; DNA: TGCGCCAGCAGCCAAGAGGGACAGGGGGTAAATGAGCAGTTCTTC; CDR3: CASSQEGQGVNEQFF
J: TRBJ2-5; D: NA; size: NA; length: 14; V: TRBV15; DNA: TGTGCCACCAGCAGAGATCCGGGAGAAGAGACCCAGTACTTC; CDR3: CATSRDPGEETQYF
J: TRBJ2-1; D: TRBD2; size: NA; length: 15; V: TRBV11-3; DNA: TGTGCCAGCAGCCCATCCCCATGGGAGGGCAATGAGCAGTTCTTC; CDR3: CASSPSPWEGNEQFF
J: TRBJ1-5; D: NA; size: NA; length: 16; V: TRBV28; DNA: TGTGCCAGCAGTCTATTAACAGGGAATAGCAATCAGCCCCAGCATTTT; CDR3: CASSLLTGNSNQPQHF
J: TRBJ1-2; D: TRBD1; size: NA; length: 15; V: TRBV19; DNA: TGTGCCAGTAGGATGACAGGGGACCCCTTCTATGGCTACACCTTC; CDR3: CASRMTGDPFYGYTF
J: TRBJ1-1; D: NA; size: few; length: 15; V: TRBV4-3; DNA: TGCGCCAGCAGCCACCTATTGACCCCGAACACTGAAGCTTTCTTT; CDR3: CASSHLLTPNTEAFF
J: TRBJ1-4; D: NA; size: NA; length: 12; V: TRBV27; DNA: TGTGCCAGCAGTTCTCCTAATGAAAAACTGTTTTTT; CDR3: CASSSPNEKLFF
J: TRBJ1-5; D: NA; size: NA; length: 17; V: TRBV28; DNA: TGTGCCAGCAGTACACGACCCGGGAGGTATCGCAATCAGCCCCAGCATTTT; CDR3: CASSTRPGRYRNQPQHF
J: TRBJ2-1; D: TRBD2; size: NA; length: 15; V: TRBV11-2; DNA: TGTGCCAGCAGCGTTAGCGGGGACTCCTACAATGAGCAGTTCTTC; CDR3: CASSVSGDSYNEQFF
J: TRBJ2-1; D: TRBD1; size: NA; length: 15; V: TRBV27; DNA: TGTGCCAGCAGTTTGGGACAGGGAGGCTACAATGAGCAGTTCTTC; CDR3: CASSLGQGGYNEQFF
J: TRBJ2-7; D: NA; size: few; length: 16; V: TRBV23-1; DNA: TGCGCCAGCAGTCAATCGCGAAGGAAAAGCTCCTACGAGCAGTACTTC; CDR3: CASSQSRRKSSYEQYF
J: TRBJ1-2; D: NA; size: once; length: 17; V: TRBV7-2; DNA: TGTGCCAGCAGCCCTCGGATCGGGGGGGGCCGGGGGTATGGCTACACCTTC; CDR3: CASSPRIGGGRGYGYTF
J: TRBJ1-4; D: NA; size: NA; length: 15; V: TRBV9; DNA: TGTGCCAGCAGCCCAGGTGTTTCGTCAAATGAAAAACTGTTTTTT; CDR3: CASSPGVSSNEKLFF
J: TRBJ1-2; D: TRBD1; size: NA; length: 16; V: TRBV6-5; DNA: TGTGCCAGCAGTTACTCCAATGGCAGGGGGACCTATGGCTACACCTTC; CDR3: CASSYSNGRGTYGYTF
J: TRBJ1-1; D: NA; size: NA; length: 17; V: TRBV5-4; DNA: TGTGCCAGCAGCTTGGGTCAGACCCTGGGATGGAACACTGAAGCTTTCTTT; CDR3: CASSLGQTLGWNTEAFF
J: TRBJ1-2; D: NA; size: few; length: 13; V: TRBV7-9; DNA: TGTGCCAGCAGCTTAGGTGTGGGGCCTGGCTACACCTTC; CDR3: CASSLGVGPGYTF
J: TRBJ1-1; D: TRBD1; size: few; length: 15; V: TRBV6-1; DNA: TGTGCCAGCAGTGGGAGACAGGGATCGGGGCCGGAAGCTTTCTTT; CDR3: CASSGRQGSGPEAFF
J: TRBJ1-2; D: TRBD1; size: NA; length: 16; V: TRBV6-5; DNA: TGTGCCAGCAGTTCGGCCGGACAGGGGGCACACGATGGCTACACCTTC; CDR3: CASSSAGQGAHDGYTF
J: TRBJ1-2; D: NA; size: NA; length: 15; V: TRBV30; DNA: TGTGCCTGGAACGGGCAGGGCGGCCTTAACTATGGCTACACCTTC; CDR3: CAWNGQGGLNYGYTF
J: TRBJ1-2; D: NA; size: NA; length: 17; V: TRBV9; DNA: TGTGCCAGCAGCGTAGGATCGGAAGAAGATATTAACTATGGCTACACCTTC; CDR3: CASSVGSEEDINYGYTF
J: TRBJ1-1; D: TRBD1; size: NA; length: 14; V: TRBV6-1; DNA: TGTGCCACAACTCCCGGGACAGTGAACACTGAAGCTTTCTTT; CDR3: CATTPGTVNTEAFF
J: TRBJ2-7; D: TRBD1; size: once; length: 13; V: TRBV10-3; DNA: TGTGCCGTATCATGGACAGGATCCTACGAGCAGTACTTC; CDR3: CAVSWTGSYEQYF
J: TRBJ1-3; D: NA; size: few; length: 14; V: TRBV6-6; DNA: TGTGCCAGCGGGTGGAGCGGCTCTGGAAACACCATATATTTT; CDR3: CASGWSGSGNTIYF
J: TRBJ2-1; D: NA; size: NA; length: 14; V: TRBV6-5; DNA: TGTGCCAGCAGTTACAAGGGGCTCGGAGATGAGCAGTTCTTC; CDR3: CASSYKGLGDEQFF
J: TRBJ2-5; D: NA; size: NA; length: 11; V: TRBV6-1; DNA: TGTGCCAGCAGGGGGTTTGGGACCCAGTACTTC; CDR3: CASRGFGTQYF
J: TRBJ2-1; D: NA; size: NA; length: 14; V: TRBV5-6; DNA: TGTGCCAGCAGCTTGCAAAGATCCTACAATGAGCAGTTCTTC; CDR3: CASSLQRSYNEQFF
J: TRBJ2-2; D: NA; size: NA; length: 16; V: TRBV6-5; DNA: TGTGCCAGCAGTTACTCAGGGACACTGAACACCGGGGAGCTGTTTTTT; CDR3: CASSYSGTLNTGELFF
J: TRBJ1-6; D: NA; size: NA; length: 15; V: TRBV4-1; DNA: TGCGCCAGCAGCCAAGTAGACAGAGATAATTCACCCCCCCACTTT; CDR3: CASSQVDRDNSPPHF
J: TRBJ1-2; D: NA; size: NA; length: 14; V: TRBV27; DNA: TGTGCCAGCAGTCCTGACAGAGAACTCTATGGCTACACCTTC; CDR3: CASSPDRELYGYTF
J: TRBJ1-2; D: NA; size: NA; length: 16; V: TRBV27; DNA: TGTGCCAGCAGTCCCCAGGGCGACACACCCTCCTATGGCTACACCTTC; CDR3: CASSPQGDTPSYGYTF